These 23 T cell receptor beta chains came from one sample sequenced in a study of identical twins listed by TCRdb under 2016. The method was 5' RACE. The reads were generated on an Illumina HiSeq 2000. TCRdb cleaned the public reads at Q25 with fastp, built clones with MiXCR and kept in-frame beta chains. One record per CDR3 amino acid sequence lists the most common genes and DNA. The sample yields approximately 230,000 distinct CDR3 sequences; over 12% were counted once. 8.8% of the sample belongs to the ten largest clones. The sample consisted of memory (CD45RO+) T cells sorted from blood. Interpreted using the paper, the cell subset or site label stands for: CD45RO+ enriched T cells. The receptors stem from a woman aged 18-29 years in good health.

This clonotype was picked up a small number of times. The chain employs TRBV12-3 or TRBV12-4 and TRBJ2-1; 7 bases match TRBD1. The CDR3 length is 15 residues. V trimming: 5 bases; J trimming: 6 bases; junction bases outside the gene matches: 10. This CDR3 reads CASSPRQGWANEQFF. DNA of the CDR3: TGTGCCAGCAGTCCGAGACAGGGTTGGGCCAATGAGCAGTTCTTC.

This clonotype has ten or more counts. The V gene is TRBV6-1, the J gene TRBJ2-7; a possible D gene is TRBD1 (6 bases). The V gene lost 6 bases and the J gene lost 0 bases, with 12 bases spanning the gap. The CDR3 totals 14 residues. Germline V gene lookup returns CDR1 MNHNS and CDR2 SASEGT. This CDR3 reads CASRRGQSSYEQYF. The CDR3 bases are TGTGCCAGCAGAAGAGGACAGAGCTCCTACGAGCAGTACTTC.

The CDR3 nucleotides are TGTGCCAGCAGCAAGGGGGACCGCGGACAGCGAAACTACGAGCAGTACTTC. This translates into CASSKGDRGQRNYEQYF. This chain joins TRBV21-1 and TRBJ2-7; the table's D call TRBD1 went unverified against the DNA. TRBV21-1 is a listed pseudogene. The CDR3 extends over 17 amino acids.

This clonotype has just a few counts. The chain uses TRBV6-1 and TRBJ1-6; D possibly corresponds to TRBD1 (5 bases). V was shortened by 6 bases and J by 4 bases, with 13 bases between the two germline ends. The CDR3 is made up of 15 amino acids. Germline V gene lookup returns CDR1 MNHNS and CDR2 SASEGT. The DNA of the CDR3 is TGTGCCAGCAGGGGGGACGGGAGTTATAATTCACCCCTCCACTTT. This sequence encodes CASRGDGSYNSPLHF.

This clonotype was counted a few times. The chain uses TRBV3-1 and TRBJ2-5; no clear D gene. The CDR3 consists of 13 residues. Looked up from germline, CDR1 is LGHDT and CDR2 is YNNKEL (reference sequence). The germline V and J ends were trimmed by 5 bases and 5 bases, with 12 bases remaining between them. The CDR3 DNA reads TGTGCCAGCAGCTTACGAAGTTGGGAGACCCAGTACTTC. It specifies CASSLRSWETQYF.

This clonotype was counted between two and nine times. CDR3 protein: CASSLGESSRELFF. The CDR3, as DNA: TGCGCCAGCAGCTTGGGGGAATCGAGCCGGGAGCTGTTTTTT. This chain joins TRBV5-1 and TRBJ2-2; no clear D gene. CDR1 is SGHRS, CDR2 YFSETQ, per germline. V lost 0 bases and J 9 bases, leaving 12 bases between the germline ends. This CDR3 is 14 amino acids long.

V gene TRBV5-1 combines with J gene TRBJ2-2; D is perhaps TRBD1 or TRBD2 (6 bases each). V dropped 0 bases and J dropped 1 base, with 19 bases sitting between them. The CDR3 loop spans 19 amino acids. The germline V gene encodes CDR1 SGHRS and CDR2 YFSETQ. This CDR3 reads CASSLAQGFTAGNTGELFF. DNA for the CDR3: TGCGCCAGCAGCTTGGCCCAGGGGTTTACAGCGGGGAACACCGGGGAGCTGTTTTTT.

This clonotype was observed at least ten times. The V and J genes are TRBV3-1 and TRBJ1-1; D uncertain. Trimming took 3 bases from V and 4 from J, leaving 6 bases between them. The CDR3 sequence is 12 residues long. CDR1 is LGHDT, CDR2 YNNKEL, per germline (reference sequence). CDR3 bases: TGTGCCAGCAGCCACGGCCGCACTGAAGCTTTCTTT. Residues: CASSHGRTEAFF. The whole variable domain, remainder taken from reference TRBV3-1 and TRBJ1-1, is DTAVSQTPKYLVTQMGNDKSIKCEQNLGHDTMYWYKQDSKKFLKIMFSYNNKELIINETVPNRFSPKSPDKAHLNLHINSLELGDSAVYFCASSHGRTEAFFGQGTRLTVV.

This clonotype has a handful of counts. This sequence joins TRBV10-3 and TRBJ1-5, with D possibly matching TRBD1 (6 bases). Germline CDR1 and CDR2: ENHRY and SYGVKD. The CDR3 is 14 residues long. With 6 bases removed from V and 1 base from J, the gap between germline ends came to 10 bases. The CDR3 DNA follows: TGTGCCATCAGCATGGACAGCAGCAATCAGCCCCAGCATTTT. Residues: CAISMDSSNQPQHF.

This chain joins TRBV9 and TRBJ2-1; 7 bases line up with TRBD1. The CDR3 is 14 amino acids. The V and J ends lost 0 bases and 9 bases, in that order; junction bases with no gene match: 6. CDR1 is SGDLS, CDR2 YYNGEE, per germline. The CDR3 sequence is CASSVVEGAGEQFF. Here the CDR3 DNA reads TGTGCCAGCAGCGTAGTTGAGGGGGCTGGTGAGCAGTTCTTC.

The chain recombines TRBV4-2 with TRBJ2-7; TRBD2 matches 12 bases. J lost 1 base, V lost 4 bases, and 8 bases had no gene match. CDR3 length: 17 amino acids. Germline values: CDR1 LGHNA, CDR2 YNFKEQ. Written as DNA, the CDR3 is TGTGCCAGCAGCCGAACGACTAGCGGGGGCGCGTCCTACGAGCAGTACTTC. Its translation is CASSRTTSGGASYEQYF.

This clonotype was picked up a small number of times. This sequence joins TRBV20-1 and TRBJ1-2; TRBD1 aligns across 7 bases. Germline loops: CDR1 DFQATT, CDR2 SNEGSKA (reference sequence). After removal of 5 bases from V and 8 bases from J, the junction contained 11 bases not matched to a gene. The CDR3 covers 13 residues. The CDR3: CSASSGTVGGYTF. Here the CDR3 DNA reads TGCAGTGCTTCTTCCGGGACAGTGGGAGGCTACACCTTC.

The J gene is TRBJ2-7, the V gene TRBV20-1, with D unresolved. The CDR3 covers 12 residues. The germline V and J ends were trimmed by 5 bases and 2 bases, with 10 bases remaining between them. Germline V gene lookup returns CDR1 DFQATT and CDR2 SNEGSKA (reference sequence). The CDR3 DNA reads as TGCAGTGCTGCCAAGGTTACCTACGAGCAGTACTTC. This translates into CSAAKVTYEQYF.

The chain recombines TRBV5-1 with TRBJ2-3, with D uncertain. Germline V gives CDR1 SGHRS, CDR2 YFSETQ. The CDR3 is 15 residues long. V lost 5 bases to trimming and J lost 1 base, with 14 bases between them. In DNA form, the CDR3 reads TGCGCCAGCAGGGCCGTAATCCAAGGCACAGATACGCAGTATTTT. It encodes CASRAVIQGTDTQYF.

This rearrangement joins TRBV5-6 to TRBJ2-6, with D possibly called TRBD1 or TRBD2 (6 bases each). The CDR3 has 16 amino acids. V lost 7 bases, J lost 0 bases, and 14 bases lay in between. Per the germline V gene, CDR1 is SGHDT and CDR2 is YYEEEE. This CDR3 is CASGRGLLSGANVLTF. The DNA for the CDR3 is TGTGCCAGCGGCCGGGGGCTCCTCTCTGGGGCCAACGTCCTGACTTTC.

This clonotype was observed many times. The chain combines TRBV9 with TRBJ2-3, with unresolved D. The CDR3 contains 16 residues. Trimming pared 0 bases from V and 5 bases from J, leaving 16 bases between. From germline, CDR1 is SGDLS and CDR2 YYNGEE. The CDR3 here is CASSVGGLRDKDTQYF. CDR3 sequence (DNA): TGTGCCAGCAGCGTAGGTGGGCTAAGGGATAAAGATACGCAGTATTTT.

The sample holds a few counts of this clonotype. CDR3 sequence reads: CATSAAANQPQHF. The DNA of the CDR3 is TGTGCCACCAGTGCCGCAGCAAATCAGCCCCAGCATTTT. The gene calls are TRBV24-1 and TRBJ1-5; D is unresolved. CDR3 length: 13 residues. The germline V gene has CDR1 KGHDR and CDR2 SFDVKD. The V gene lost 5 bases and the J gene lost 4 bases, with 8 bases spanning the gap.

This clonotype turned up a few times. The gene calls are TRBV29-1 and TRBJ1-1; 9 bases agree with TRBD1. The CDR3 extends over 14 amino acids. The V segment lost 4 bases and the J segment 1 base; nucleotides outside the gene matches: 4. CDR1 is SQVTM, CDR2 ANQGSEA, per germline. DNA for the CDR3: TGCAGCGTTGGGGGGGGACAGGGGAACACTGAAGCTTTCTTT. Translated: CSVGGGQGNTEAFF.

This clonotype was detected a few times. The chain uses TRBV19 and TRBJ1-1; D is undetermined. CDR1 and CDR2 (germline): LNHDA, SQIVND (reference sequence). V lost 4 bases, J lost 4 bases, and 7 bases lay in between. CDR3 length: 12 amino acids. The CDR3 region is CASSRRSTEAFF. The CDR3 nucleotides read TGTGCCAGTAGTAGAAGAAGCACTGAAGCTTTCTTT.

This clonotype showed up many times. The V call is TRBV5-1, the J call TRBJ2-1; a weak D match, TRBD2 (6 bases). This CDR3 is 16 amino acids long. V was trimmed by 0 bases and J by 3 bases, leaving 13 bases between them. Germline V gene lookup returns CDR1 SGHRS and CDR2 YFSETQ. Here the CDR3 DNA reads TGCGCCAGCAGCTTGGCCAGTCAGGGAGGCTACAATGAGCAGTTCTTC. Its protein product is CASSLASQGGYNEQFF. Full variable domain (remainder filled in from reference TRBV5-1 and TRBJ2-1): KAGVTQTPRYLIKTRGQQVTLSCSPISGHRSVSWYQQTPGQGLQFLFEYFSETQRNKGNFPGRFSGRQFSNSRSEMNVSTLELGDSALYLCASSLASQGGYNEQFFGPGTRLTVL.

This clonotype has ten or more counts. The chain links TRBV12-3 or TRBV12-4 to TRBJ2-1; D is possibly TRBD1 (5 bases). The CDR3 extends over 16 amino acids. Trimming cost V 3 bases and J 6 bases, with 18 bases left between them. The CDR3 DNA sequence: TGTGCCAGCAGTTTCTATCTCAGGGAAGTCGGCAATGAGCAGTTCTTC. This sequence encodes CASSFYLREVGNEQFF.

A note on this clonotype: A much more abundant neighbour one base away suggests this may be a read error. The J gene is TRBJ1-1, the V gene TRBV11-2; no firm D call. Germline V gives CDR1 SGHAT, CDR2 FQNNGV. The CDR3 contains 13 residues. DNA of the CDR3: TGTGCCAGCAGCTTAGATCCGGCCTCATCTGCTCTCTTT. This codes for CASSLDPASSALF.

In this sample, this clonotype turned up many times. The V call is TRBV2, the J call TRBJ1-5; weak D call: TRBD1 (5 bases). Germline values: CDR1 SNHLY, CDR2 FYNNEI. V was trimmed by 3 bases and J by 3 bases, leaving 15 bases between them. The length of the CDR3 is 16 residues. The CDR3 DNA reads TGTGCCAGCAGTGACTGGGGCGGAAGCAACAATCAGCCCCAGCATTTT. Its translation is CASSDWGGSNNQPQHF.